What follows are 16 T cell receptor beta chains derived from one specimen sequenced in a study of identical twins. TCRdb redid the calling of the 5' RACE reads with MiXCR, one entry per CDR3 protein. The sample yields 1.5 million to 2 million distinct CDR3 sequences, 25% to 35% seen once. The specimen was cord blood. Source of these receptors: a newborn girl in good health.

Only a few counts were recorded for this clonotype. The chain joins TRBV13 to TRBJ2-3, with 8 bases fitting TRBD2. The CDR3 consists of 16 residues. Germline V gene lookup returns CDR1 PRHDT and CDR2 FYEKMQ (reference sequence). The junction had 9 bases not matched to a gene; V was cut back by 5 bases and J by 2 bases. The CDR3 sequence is CASSPQRELHTDTQYF. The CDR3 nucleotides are TGTGCCAGCAGCCCTCAGCGGGAGTTACACACAGATACGCAGTATTTT.

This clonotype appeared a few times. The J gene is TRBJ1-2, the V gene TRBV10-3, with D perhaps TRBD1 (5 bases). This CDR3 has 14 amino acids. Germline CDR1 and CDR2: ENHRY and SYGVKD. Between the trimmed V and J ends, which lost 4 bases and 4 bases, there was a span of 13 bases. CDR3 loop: CAISGPEGAYGYTF. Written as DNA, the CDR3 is TGTGCCATCAGTGGCCCGGAAGGGGCCTATGGCTACACCTTC.

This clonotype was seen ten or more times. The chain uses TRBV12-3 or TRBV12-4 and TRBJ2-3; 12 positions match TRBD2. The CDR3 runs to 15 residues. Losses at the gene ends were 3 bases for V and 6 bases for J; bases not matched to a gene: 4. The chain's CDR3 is CASSFSGTSGDTQYF. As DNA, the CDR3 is TGTGCCAGCAGTTTTTCCGGGACTAGCGGGGATACGCAGTATTTT.

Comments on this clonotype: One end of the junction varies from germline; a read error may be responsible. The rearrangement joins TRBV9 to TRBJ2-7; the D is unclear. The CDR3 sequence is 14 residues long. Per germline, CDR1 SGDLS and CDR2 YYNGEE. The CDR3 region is CAGSAVSPSYEQYF. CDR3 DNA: TGTGCCGGCAGCGCCGTCAGCCCATCGTACGAGCAGTACTTC.

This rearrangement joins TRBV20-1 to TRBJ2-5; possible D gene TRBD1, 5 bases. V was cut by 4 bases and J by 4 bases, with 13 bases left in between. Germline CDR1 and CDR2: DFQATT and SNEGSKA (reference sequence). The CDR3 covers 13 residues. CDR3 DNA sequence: TGCAGTGCTACCCCCGCAGGGTTAGAGACCCAGTACTTC. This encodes CSATPAGLETQYF.

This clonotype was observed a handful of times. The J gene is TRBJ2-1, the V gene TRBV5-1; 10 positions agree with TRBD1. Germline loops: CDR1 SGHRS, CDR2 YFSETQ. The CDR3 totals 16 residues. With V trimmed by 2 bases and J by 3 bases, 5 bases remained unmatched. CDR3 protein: CASSFPRTGGYNEQFF. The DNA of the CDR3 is TGCGCCAGCAGCTTTCCCCGGACAGGGGGCTACAATGAGCAGTTCTTC.

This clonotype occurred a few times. CDR3 nucleotide sequence: TGTGCCAGCAGTTACTCGATACCTAACTATGGCTACACCTTC. It codes for CASSYSIPNYGYTF. The J gene is TRBJ1-2, the V gene TRBV6-6, with D unresolved. CDR1 is MNHNY and CDR2 is SVGAGI in the germline V gene (reference sequence). V lost 0 bases to trimming and J lost 0 bases, with 5 bases between them. CDR3 length: 14 residues.

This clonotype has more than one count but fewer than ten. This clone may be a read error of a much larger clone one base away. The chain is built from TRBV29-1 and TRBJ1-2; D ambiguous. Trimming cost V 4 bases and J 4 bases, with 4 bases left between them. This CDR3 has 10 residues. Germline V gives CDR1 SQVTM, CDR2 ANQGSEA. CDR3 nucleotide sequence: TGCAGCGTTGCGGGCTATGGCTACACCTTC. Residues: CSVAGYGYTF.

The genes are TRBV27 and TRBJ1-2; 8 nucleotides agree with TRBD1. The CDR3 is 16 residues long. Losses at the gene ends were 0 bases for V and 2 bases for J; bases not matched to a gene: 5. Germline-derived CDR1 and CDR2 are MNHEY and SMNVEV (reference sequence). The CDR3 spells CASSLSTGDGNYGYTF. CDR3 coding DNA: TGTGCCAGCAGTTTATCGACAGGGGATGGGAACTATGGCTACACCTTC.

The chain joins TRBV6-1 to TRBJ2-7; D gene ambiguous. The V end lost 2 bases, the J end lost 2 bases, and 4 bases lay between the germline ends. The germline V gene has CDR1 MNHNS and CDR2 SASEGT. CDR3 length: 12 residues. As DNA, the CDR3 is TGTGCCAGCAGTGAACAAACCTACGAGCAGTACTTC. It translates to CASSEQTYEQYF.

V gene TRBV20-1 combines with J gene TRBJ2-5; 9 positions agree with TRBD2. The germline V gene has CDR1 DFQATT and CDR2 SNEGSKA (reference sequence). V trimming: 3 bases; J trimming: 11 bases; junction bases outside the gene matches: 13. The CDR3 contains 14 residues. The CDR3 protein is CSASSLAGTWEQYF. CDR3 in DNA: TGCAGTGCTAGCAGCCTAGCGGGGACGTGGGAGCAGTACTTC.

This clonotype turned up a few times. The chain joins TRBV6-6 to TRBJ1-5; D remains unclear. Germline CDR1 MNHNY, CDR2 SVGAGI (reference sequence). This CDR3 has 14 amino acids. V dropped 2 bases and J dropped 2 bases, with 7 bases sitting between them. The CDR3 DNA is TGTGCCAGCAGTTACCCCCAGGGCAATCAGCCCCAGCATTTT. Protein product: CASSYPQGNQPQHF.

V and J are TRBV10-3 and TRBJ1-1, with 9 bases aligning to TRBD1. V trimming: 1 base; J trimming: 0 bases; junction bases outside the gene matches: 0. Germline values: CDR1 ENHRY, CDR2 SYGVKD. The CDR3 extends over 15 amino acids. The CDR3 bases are TGTGCCATCAGTGAGTACAGGGGGCTGAACACTGAAGCTTTCTTT. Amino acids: CAISEYRGLNTEAFF.

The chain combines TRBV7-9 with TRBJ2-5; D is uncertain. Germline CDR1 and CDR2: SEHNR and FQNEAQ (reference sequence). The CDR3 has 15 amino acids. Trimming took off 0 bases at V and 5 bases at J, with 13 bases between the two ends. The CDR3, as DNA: TGTGCCAGCAGCTTAGCGGAGACTCTGAGGGAGACCCAGTACTTC. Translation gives CASSLAETLRETQYF.

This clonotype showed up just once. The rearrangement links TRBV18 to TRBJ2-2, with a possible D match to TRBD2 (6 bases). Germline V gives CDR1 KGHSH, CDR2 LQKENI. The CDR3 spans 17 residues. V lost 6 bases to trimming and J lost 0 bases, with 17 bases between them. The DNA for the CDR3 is TGTGCCAGCTCCCGTAATAACGGAGGGGCGAACACCGGGGAGCTGTTTTTT. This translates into CASSRNNGGANTGELFF. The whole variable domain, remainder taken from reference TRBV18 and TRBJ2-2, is NAGVMQNPRHLVRRRGQEARLRCSPMKGHSHVYWYRQLPEEGLKFMVYLQKENIIDESGMPKERFSAEFPKEGPSILRIQQVVRGDSAAYFCASSRNNGGANTGELFFGEGSRLTVL.

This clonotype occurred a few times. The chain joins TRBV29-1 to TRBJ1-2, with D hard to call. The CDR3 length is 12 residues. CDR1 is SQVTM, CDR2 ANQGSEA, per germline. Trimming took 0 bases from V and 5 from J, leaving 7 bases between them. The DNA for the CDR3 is TGCAGCGTTGAAGAGGCAGTGTATGGCTACACCTTC. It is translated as CSVEEAVYGYTF.